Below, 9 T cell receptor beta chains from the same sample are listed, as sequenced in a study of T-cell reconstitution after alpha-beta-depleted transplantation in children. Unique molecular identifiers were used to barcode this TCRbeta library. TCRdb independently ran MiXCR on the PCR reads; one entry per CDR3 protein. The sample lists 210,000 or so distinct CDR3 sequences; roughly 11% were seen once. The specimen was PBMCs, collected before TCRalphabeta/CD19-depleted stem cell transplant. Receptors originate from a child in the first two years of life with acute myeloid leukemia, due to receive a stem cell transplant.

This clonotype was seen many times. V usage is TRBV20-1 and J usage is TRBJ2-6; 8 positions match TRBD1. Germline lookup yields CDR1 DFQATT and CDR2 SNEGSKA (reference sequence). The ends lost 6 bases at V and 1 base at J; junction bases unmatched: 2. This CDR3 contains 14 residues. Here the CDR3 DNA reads TGCAGTGCGAGACAGGGGTCTGGGGCCAACGTCCTGACTTTC. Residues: CSARQGSGANVLTF.

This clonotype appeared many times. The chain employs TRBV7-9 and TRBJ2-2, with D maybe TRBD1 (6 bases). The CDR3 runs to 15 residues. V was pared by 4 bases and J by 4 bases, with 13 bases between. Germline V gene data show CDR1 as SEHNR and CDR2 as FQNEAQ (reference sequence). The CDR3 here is CASSSRVRGTGELFF. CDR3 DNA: TGTGCCAGCAGCTCTCGGGTCAGGGGCACCGGGGAGCTGTTTTTT. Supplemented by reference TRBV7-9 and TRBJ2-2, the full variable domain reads DTGVSQNPRHKITKRGQNVTFRCDPISEHNRLYWYRQTLGQGPEFLTYFQNEAQLEKSRLLSDRFSAERPKGSFSTLEIQRTEQGDSAMYLCASSSRVRGTGELFFGEGSRLTVL.

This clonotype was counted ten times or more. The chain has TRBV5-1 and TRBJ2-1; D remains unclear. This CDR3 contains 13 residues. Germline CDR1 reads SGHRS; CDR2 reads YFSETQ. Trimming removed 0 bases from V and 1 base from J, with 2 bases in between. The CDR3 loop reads CASSLESYNEQFF. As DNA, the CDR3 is TGCGCCAGCAGCTTGGAGTCCTACAATGAGCAGTTCTTC.

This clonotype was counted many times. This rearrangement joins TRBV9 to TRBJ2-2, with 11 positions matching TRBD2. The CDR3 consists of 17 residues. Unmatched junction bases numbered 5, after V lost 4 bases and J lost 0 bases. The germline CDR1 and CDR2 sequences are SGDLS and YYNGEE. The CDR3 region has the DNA TGTGCCAGCAGCCCCGCGGGACTAGCGGCGAACACCGGGGAGCTGTTTTTT. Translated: CASSPAGLAANTGELFF.

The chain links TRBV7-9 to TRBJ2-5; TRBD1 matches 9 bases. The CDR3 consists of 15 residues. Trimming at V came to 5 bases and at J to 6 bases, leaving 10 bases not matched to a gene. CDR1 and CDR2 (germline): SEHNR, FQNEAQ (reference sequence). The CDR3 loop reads CASSPHGDRVKTQYF. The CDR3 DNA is TGTGCCAGCAGCCCCCATGGGGACAGGGTGAAGACCCAGTACTTC.

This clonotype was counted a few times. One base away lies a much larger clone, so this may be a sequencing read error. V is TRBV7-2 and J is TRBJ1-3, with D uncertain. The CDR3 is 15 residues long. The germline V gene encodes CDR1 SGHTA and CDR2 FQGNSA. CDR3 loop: CASSPLASSGNAIYF. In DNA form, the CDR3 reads TGTGCCAGCAGCCCCCTGGCCTCCTCTGGAAACGCCATATATTTT.

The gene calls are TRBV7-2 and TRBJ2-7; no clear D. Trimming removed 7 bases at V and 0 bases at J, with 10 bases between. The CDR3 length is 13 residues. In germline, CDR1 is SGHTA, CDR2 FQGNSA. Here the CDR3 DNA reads TGTGCCAGCACCCCCGCACTCTCCTACGAGCAGTACTTC. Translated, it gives CASTPALSYEQYF.

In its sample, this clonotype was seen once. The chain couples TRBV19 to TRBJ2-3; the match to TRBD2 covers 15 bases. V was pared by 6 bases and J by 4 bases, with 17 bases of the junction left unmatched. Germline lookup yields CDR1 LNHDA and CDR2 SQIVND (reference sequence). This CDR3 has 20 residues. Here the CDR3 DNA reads TGTGCCAGTAGCCCTACCTTCTATCGGACTAGCGGGGGGGCGGCAGATACGCAGTATTTT. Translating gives CASSPTFYRTSGGAADTQYF.

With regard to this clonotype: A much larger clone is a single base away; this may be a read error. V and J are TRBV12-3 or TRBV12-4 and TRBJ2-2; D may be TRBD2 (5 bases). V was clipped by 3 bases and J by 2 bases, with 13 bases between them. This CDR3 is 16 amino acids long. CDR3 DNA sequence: TGTGCCAGCAGTTTTCGACTATCGAGAAACACCGGGGAGCTGTTTTTT. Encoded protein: CASSFRLSRNTGELFF.